This entry lists 23 T cell receptor beta chains sequenced from one sample in a study of tumor-infiltrating lymphocytes in primary liver carcinoma. Making TCR beta cDNA involved approximately 0.5 ug total RNA and a constant-region primer. A slightly modified ARM-PCR protocol with three nested multiplex PCR rounds produced these TCR beta libraries. The study ran its first two PCR rounds for around 10 cycles each, using TRBV1-TRBV30 forward primers and a C-beta reverse primer. TCRdb passed the multiplex PCR reads through MiXCR, listing each CDR3 protein once. This sample has about 96,000 distinct CDR3 sequences, with around 68% found just once. The study co-extracted DNA and RNA from 20-30 mg of unsorted bulk tissue. What was sequenced was tumor-adjacent normal liver tissue. These receptor sequences come from a man aged 35 to 55 with primary liver carcinoma and hepatitis B virus infection.

The chain is built from TRBV29-1 and TRBJ1-2, with D perhaps matching TRBD1 (5 bases). The V gene's germline CDR1 is SQVTM and CDR2 ANQGSEA. Deletions cut 7 bases from V and 6 bases from J, with 15 bases between. This CDR3 is 12 amino acids long. The CDR3 DNA reads TGCAGCGCATGGGACGGGAACCATGGCTACACCTTC. Protein: CSAWDGNHGYTF.

Concerning this clonotype itself: A read error is possible here, since a much larger clone lies one base away. The chain couples TRBV10-1 to TRBJ2-2; D is undetermined. With 5 bases removed from V and 4 bases from J, the gap between germline ends came to 8 bases. The CDR3 sequence is 13 residues long. Germline CDR1 and CDR2: WNHNN and SYGVQD (reference sequence). For the CDR3, the DNA is TGCGCCAGCAGTACTTCAATCACCGGGGAGCTGTTTTTT. It translates to CASSTSITGELFF.

The chain uses TRBV5-4 and TRBJ2-2; 8 positions match TRBD1. The CDR3 spans 16 residues. V trimming: 0 bases; J trimming: 2 bases; junction bases outside the gene matches: 3. Germline V CDR1 and CDR2: SGHNT, YYREEE (reference sequence). The CDR3 DNA reads as TGTGCCAGCAGCTTGGTAGGACAGGGTAACACCGGGGAGCTGTTTTTT. Residues: CASSLVGQGNTGELFF.

This clonotype has at least ten counts. The chain joins TRBV29-1 to TRBJ2-5, with TRBD2 matching 8 bases. This CDR3 comprises 14 residues. Trimming at V came to 4 bases and at J to 5 bases, leaving 9 bases not matched to a gene. Germline CDR1 reads SQVTM; CDR2 reads ANQGSEA. This CDR3 reads CSVAYSGTDETQYF. CDR3 coding DNA: TGCAGCGTTGCTTATAGCGGGACGGATGAGACCCAGTACTTC.

This clonotype was found many times. V and J are TRBV7-9 and TRBJ1-2; D remains ambiguous. CDR1 is SEHNR, CDR2 FQNEAQ, per germline (reference sequence). Trimming pared 3 bases from V and 4 bases from J, leaving 6 bases between. The CDR3 runs 12 residues. The CDR3 region is CASSFGPYGYTF. The DNA for the CDR3 is TGTGCCAGCAGCTTCGGGCCCTATGGCTACACCTTC.

The rearrangement uses TRBV6-6 and TRBJ1-2; D call uncertain. The V end was cut by 9 bases, the J end by 3 bases, with 14 bases between. This CDR3 has 13 amino acids. Germline CDR1 and CDR2: MNHNY and SVGAGI (reference sequence). Here the CDR3 DNA reads TGTGCCAGTATGATCGAAGAGCACTATGGCTACACCTTC. This translates into CASMIEEHYGYTF.

This clonotype turned up a few times. The chain carries TRBV7-8 and TRBJ1-1, with 8 nucleotides matching TRBD1. The V gene's germline CDR1 is SGHVS and CDR2 FQNEAQ. The junction had 9 bases not matched to a gene; V was cut back by 5 bases and J by 1 base. This CDR3 has 16 residues. The CDR3 region is CASSPRTGTTNTEAFF. The DNA for the CDR3 is TGTGCCAGCAGCCCCCGGACAGGGACTACGAACACTGAAGCTTTCTTT.

Of note for this clonotype: The junction and the germline gene differ at one end; a read error may be behind it. The rearrangement joins TRBV11-2 to TRBJ2-5; D possibly corresponds to TRBD1 (5 bases). This CDR3 spans 14 amino acids. Germline CDR1 SGHAT, CDR2 FQNNGV. The CDR3 here is CAGSLERGTETQYF. The CDR3 region has the DNA TGTGCCGGCAGTTTAGAAAGGGGCACTGAGACCCAGTACTTC.

V and J are TRBV29-1 and TRBJ2-3; no definite D call. This CDR3 contains 13 residues. Trimming took 2 bases from V and 6 from J, leaving 12 bases between them. The germline V gene encodes CDR1 SQVTM and CDR2 ANQGSEA. CDR3 region: CSVEMARSDTQYF. The CDR3 nucleotides are TGCAGCGTTGAAATGGCGAGGTCGGATACGCAGTATTTT.

The V call is TRBV11-2, the J call TRBJ1-4, with TRBD1 matching 8 bases. The junction had 15 bases not matched to a gene; V was cut back by 8 bases and J by 10 bases. This CDR3 has 15 residues. Germline assignment: CDR1 SGHAT and CDR2 FQNNGV. The CDR3 DNA reads as TGTGCCAGCGGCTCAACTGGACAGGGCGGTGTAAAACTGTTTTTT. It translates to CASGSTGQGGVKLFF.

Notes on this clonotype: Given a much more abundant clone one base away, this may be a read error. The V gene is TRBV12-3 or TRBV12-4, the J gene TRBJ2-1, with TRBD2 matching 9 bases. The CDR3 is 15 amino acids. The CDR3 here is CASRKLAGGYIEQFF. As DNA, the CDR3 is TGTGCCAGCAGAAAACTAGCGGGTGGGTACATTGAGCAGTTCTTC.

As for this clonotype: The conserved phenylalanine or tryptophan is not found at the CDR3 terminus, so this likely reflects a read error. This sequence joins TRBV11-1 and TRBJ2-2; the D gene could be TRBD1 or TRBD2 (5 bases each). Germline lookup yields CDR1 SGHAT and CDR2 FQDESV (reference sequence). CDR3 length: 16 residues. With 5 bases removed from V and 8 bases from J, the gap between germline ends came to 21 bases. CDR3 DNA: TGTGCCAGCAGCCTTAGAGGGCAGGGTCGCACTGGGGAGCTGTTTTAT. The encoded protein is CASSLRGQGRTGELFY.

This clonotype is labeled as medium-sized. The chain is built from TRBV4-1 and TRBJ2-2; D call uncertain. From germline, CDR1 is MGHRA and CDR2 YSYEKL. CDR3 length: 14 residues. Trimming shortened V by 2 bases and J by 0 bases, and 4 bases separated the two germline ends. CDR3 sequence: CASSQNSNTGELFF. Written as DNA, the CDR3 is TGCGCCAGCAGCCAAAACTCGAACACCGGGGAGCTGTTTTTT.

As for this clonotype: The CDR3 does not end in the conserved phenylalanine or tryptophan, so this is likely a read error. The chain is built from TRBV11-2 and TRBJ2-1, with D unresolved. The CDR3 covers 14 residues. The germline gives CDR1 SGHAT, CDR2 FQNNGV. The CDR3 DNA follows: TGTGCCAGCAGCTTAGTTGCAGGCTACGATGAGCAGTTCTCC. This translates into CASSLVAGYDEQFS.

The V gene is TRBV11-2, the J gene TRBJ2-7, with D possibly matching TRBD2 (6 bases). The V gene's germline CDR1 is SGHAT and CDR2 FQNNGV. This CDR3 region has 15 residues. The CDR3 sequence: CASSFGGALPYEQYF. In nucleotides, the CDR3 is TGTGCTAGTAGCTTCGGCGGGGCTCTACCCTACGAGCAGTACTTC.

With regard to this clonotype: A much larger clone lies a single base off, so this may be a read error. Here the CDR3 reads CAISAGQGNYNKQFF. The DNA for the CDR3 is TGTGCCATCAGTGCGGGACAGGGGAATTACAATAAGCAGTTCTTC. The chain links TRBV10-3 to TRBJ2-1; 10 bases line up with TRBD1. Germline assignment: CDR1 ENHRY and CDR2 SYGVKD. CDR3 size: 15 residues.

As to this clonotype: One end of the junction varies from germline; a read error may be responsible. The rearrangement joins TRBV6-2 or TRBV6-3 to TRBJ1-1, with D unresolved. Germline V gene data show CDR1 as MNHEY and CDR2 as SVGEGT. The CDR3 loop spans 15 amino acids. The CDR3 coding sequence is TGTGCCAGTAGTTTACCCCGGTCCCTGAACACTGAAGCTTTCTTT. Its translation: CASSLPRSLNTEAFF.

Notes on this clonotype: At one end the junction does not follow the germline gene, possibly because of a read error. This sequence joins TRBV20-1 and TRBJ2-5; 10 nucleotides match TRBD2. The CDR3 covers 16 residues. CDR1 is DFQATT, CDR2 SNEGSKA, per germline (reference sequence). The CDR3 reads CIATSGRAGFQETQYF. The CDR3 nucleotides are TGCATTGCTACCAGCGGGAGGGCGGGGTTCCAAGAGACCCAGTACTTC.

Regarding this clonotype: Compared with germline, one end of the junction differs, possibly owing to a read error. The chain couples TRBV11-3 to TRBJ2-1, with TRBD2 as a possible D gene (6 bases). This CDR3 comprises 14 residues. Per germline, CDR1 SGHNT and CDR2 YENEEA. Written as DNA, the CDR3 is TGTGCCGGCAGCTTGACTAGTATTATCGATGAGCAGTTCTTC. It codes for CAGSLTSIIDEQFF.

About this clonotype: The germline gene is not matched at one end of the junction; a read error may be the cause. The genes are TRBV4-2 and TRBJ2-3, with no clear D. This CDR3 region has 14 residues. Germline V gene data show CDR1 as LGHNA and CDR2 as YNFKEQ. The CDR3 DNA reads as TGTGCCAGCAGTCAAGAAGGTGCGACAGATACGCAGTATTTT. This sequence encodes CASSQEGATDTQYF.

This sequence joins TRBV5-1 and TRBJ1-3, with D hard to call. Germline values: CDR1 SGHRS, CDR2 YFSETQ. This CDR3 is 16 amino acids long. V lost 3 bases, J lost 0 bases, and 13 bases lay in between. The CDR3 loop reads CASSSGVTSSGNTIYF. Written as DNA, the CDR3 is TGCGCCAGCAGCTCTGGGGTAACGAGCTCTGGAAACACCATATATTTT.

This clonotype was detected only once. At one end, the junction sequence differs from germline, possibly due to a read error. The V call is TRBV10-2, the J call TRBJ1-1; perhaps TRBD1 as D (6 bases). Looked up from germline, CDR1 is WSHSY and CDR2 is SAAADI. The CDR3 totals 14 residues. CDR3 coding DNA: TGCGCCAGTAAATCAGGGACAAGGAACACTGTAGCTTTCTTT. Protein sequence: CASKSGTRNTVAFF.

Regarding this clonotype: An end of the junction differs from the germline gene, which may be a read error. The chain carries TRBV6-5 and TRBJ1-1, with D possibly being TRBD1 (5 bases). CDR1 is MNHEY and CDR2 is SVGAGI in the germline V gene. The CDR3 sequence is 16 residues long. CDR3: CASSYAGPRNEAEALF. CDR3 DNA sequence: TGTGCCAGCAGTTACGCGGGACCCCGGAATGAGGCTGAAGCTCTCTTT.